This TCR beta chain was documented in a study of blood T cell repertoires in COVID-19. About the study: PBMCs, B-cell-depleted T cells, or T cells provided the cDNA or gDNA that made up the material.

This clone has ten or more counts. The CDR3 is 15 residues long. V was clipped by 4 bases and J by 0 bases, with 9 bases between them. Germline CDR1 and CDR2: LNHDA and SQIVND (reference sequence). Per the original methods: From reference gene primer amplification, estimates of nucleated cell counts were derived. TCRdb keeps only in-frame clones here, not all; method: immunoSEQ multiplex PCR. The V and J calls and clone size come from that table; D and trimming were worked out from the DNA. The sample shows 200,000 to 250,000 clones, roughly four fifths of them seen only once. Cohorts were based on clinical histories the participants reported. Within 2 weeks before study entry, exposed participants met a COVID-19 case.

The specimen was PBMCs or T cells enriched from blood (not recorded which). The sequence derives from a woman in her thirties or forties who had been exposed to COVID-19. The chain uses TRBV19 and TRBJ1-4; D is undetermined. The CDR3 loop reads CASSSTATTNEKLFF. DNA of the CDR3: TGTGCCAGTAGTAGTACAGCAACAACTAATGAAAAACTGTTTTTT.